Each of the 21 T cell receptor beta chains below was sequenced from the same sample in a study of blood T cell repertoires in COVID-19. Repertoires were generated with immunoSEQ multiplex PCR, while TCRdb's copy carries only in-frame clones and drops some. The table has some 200,000 clones, around 82% seen once; the top ten hold 2.3%. Material for sequencing was peripheral blood. The receptors were sampled from a woman aged 55-70 years with acute or convalescent COVID-19.

The genes are TRBV28 and TRBJ1-6; TRBD1 might be the D (5 bases). V was cut by 8 bases and J by 7 bases, with 12 bases left in between. Germline V gene data show CDR1 as MDHEN and CDR2 as SYDVKM. CDR3 length equals 13 residues. The CDR3 DNA reads as TGTGCCAGCCGCGGGACTAGAAATTCACCCCTCCACTTT. It translates to CASRGTRNSPLHF.

This clone was picked up a small number of times. The V call is TRBV21-1, the J call TRBJ1-5; the table's D gene call, TRBD1, was not cross checked with the DNA. TRBV21-1 is a recognized pseudogene. CDR3 length: 12 residues. This chain's CDR3 is CATTLSNQPQHF. The CDR3, as DNA: TGTGCCACGACACTTAGCAATCAGCCCCAGCATTTT.

The chain combines TRBV7-6 with TRBJ2-1; TRBD1 matches 11 bases. This CDR3 region has 17 residues. V lost 3 bases, J lost 5 bases, and 9 bases stayed unmatched. Germline lookup yields CDR1 SGHVS and CDR2 FNYEAQ. The CDR3 region has the DNA TGTGCCAGCAGCTTCCCCCCCGGGACAGGGGGGGACAATGAGCAGTTCTTC. Translating it yields CASSFPPGTGGDNEQFF.

The chain links TRBV4-1 to TRBJ2-1, with TRBD2 as a possible D gene (6 bases). This CDR3 comprises 16 residues. V was cut by 3 bases and J by 10 bases, with 22 bases left in between. Germline loops: CDR1 MGHRA, CDR2 YSYEKL. For the CDR3, the DNA is TGCGCCAGCAGCCACAAGACTAGTTTTGCATCTATAGAGCAGTTCTTC. Its protein product is CASSHKTSFASIEQFF.

The chain employs TRBV30 and TRBJ1-2; D gene ambiguous. The CDR3 runs to 11 residues. CDR1 is GTSNPN and CDR2 is SVGIG in the germline V gene (reference sequence). Between the trimmed V and J ends, which lost 4 bases and 4 bases, there was a span of 7 bases. CDR3 DNA sequence: TGTGCCTGGATACGGGGCTATGGCTACACCTTC. It yields the protein CAWIRGYGYTF.

The chain carries TRBV6-1 and TRBJ1-2, with 8 bases that match TRBD1. CDR1 is MNHNS, CDR2 SASEGT, per germline. The ends lost 1 base at V and 7 bases at J; junction bases unmatched: 8. This CDR3 has 15 amino acids. The CDR3 DNA sequence: TGTGCCAGCAGTGAAGAACTAGGGACAGGCACTGGCTACACCTTC. Its translation is CASSEELGTGTGYTF.

CDR3 region: CASSIVPSGTNEKLFF. The CDR3 region has the DNA TGTGCCAGTAGTATAGTCCCGTCAGGGACTAATGAAAAACTGTTTTTT. V is TRBV19 and J is TRBJ1-4, with D possibly being TRBD1 (5 bases). CDR1 is LNHDA, CDR2 SQIVND, per germline (reference sequence). V was trimmed by 1 base and J by 2 bases, leaving 11 bases between them. The CDR3 has 16 amino acids.

The chain links TRBV19 to TRBJ1-2; D is undetermined. The ends were cut back, 2 bases at V and 5 bases at J, with 9 bases in the middle. The CDR3 runs 13 residues. Germline lookup yields CDR1 LNHDA and CDR2 SQIVND (reference sequence). The CDR3: CASSISNGYGYTF. The CDR3, as DNA: TGTGCCAGTAGTATATCGAACGGGTATGGCTACACCTTC.

This clone appeared a single time. The chain employs TRBV5-1 and TRBJ2-1, with D perhaps TRBD1 (6 bases). Trimming removed 0 bases at V and 9 bases at J, with 10 bases between. The CDR3 length is 13 residues. Germline V gives CDR1 SGHRS, CDR2 YFSETQ. The CDR3 sequence is CASSLAGVGEQFF. CDR3 DNA sequence: TGCGCCAGCAGCTTGGCAGGGGTGGGTGAGCAGTTCTTC.

The chain has TRBV3-1 (or the pseudogene TRBV3-2) and TRBJ1-4; D uncertain. The CDR3 length is 15 residues. V lost 1 base and J 7 bases, leaving 13 bases between the germline ends. The V gene's germline CDR1 is LGHDT and CDR2 YNNKEL (reference sequence). CDR3 sequence: CASSQVSGYGEKLFF. In DNA form, the CDR3 reads TGTGCCAGCAGCCAAGTCTCGGGTTACGGTGAAAAACTGTTTTTT.

The chain combines TRBV29-1 with TRBJ1-2; tentative D call: TRBD1 (5 bases). CDR3 length equals 12 residues. Germline values: CDR1 SQVTM, CDR2 ANQGSEA. Trimming pared 4 bases from V and 1 base from J, leaving 7 bases between. CDR3 bases: TGCAGCGTTGGACAGAGTAACTATGGCTACACCTTC. It is translated as CSVGQSNYGYTF.

This clone was seen a handful of times. The chain has TRBV30 and TRBJ1-2; no clear D. This CDR3 comprises 13 residues. V lost 3 bases, J lost 8 bases, and 16 bases lay in between. Germline CDR1 is GTSNPN and CDR2 is SVGIG (reference sequence). DNA of the CDR3: TGTGCCTGGAGCAATAGCGCTTTTGCAGGCTACACCTTC. Its translation is CAWSNSAFAGYTF.

The rearrangement joins TRBV2 to TRBJ2-1, with a tentative D call TRBD1 (5 bases). This CDR3 has 13 residues. CDR1 is SNHLY, CDR2 FYNNEI, per germline. V was shortened by 7 bases and J by 9 bases, with 16 bases between the two germline ends. CDR3 sequence (DNA): TGTGCCAGCACCCGAGCAGGGTTGGTTGAGCAGTTCTTC. It encodes CASTRAGLVEQFF.

This clone was seen once. The chain combines TRBV2 with TRBJ1-2; weak D call: TRBD1 (5 bases). CDR1 and CDR2 from the germline V gene are SNHLY and FYNNEI. The CDR3 extends over 15 amino acids. Trimming took 8 bases from V and 3 from J, leaving 19 bases between them. For the CDR3, the DNA is TGTGCCAGCCCATGGGGGGGAAACATGGACTATGGCTACACCTTC. This translates into CASPWGGNMDYGYTF.

Note on this clone: The same CDR3 can be traced to other DNA sequences in this sample. The chain uses TRBV28 and TRBJ1-2; 8 nucleotides agree with TRBD1. V dropped 6 bases and J dropped 1; count of bases not matched to a gene: 4. CDR3 length: 14 amino acids. Germline V gene data show CDR1 as MDHEN and CDR2 as SYDVKM. CDR3 DNA sequence: TGTGCCAGCAGCTTTACAGGGGGTAACTATGGCTACACCTTC. Encoded protein: CASSFTGGNYGYTF.

This clone was observed many times. The gene calls are TRBV19 and TRBJ1-1; D gene ambiguous. V lost 8 bases, J lost 3 bases, and 10 bases lay in between. Germline V lookup: CDR1 LNHDA, CDR2 SQIVND (reference sequence). The CDR3 has 12 residues. CDR3 nucleotide sequence: TGTGCCAGTGCCCACTTATACACTGAAGCTTTCTTT. It translates to CASAHLYTEAFF.

The chain uses TRBV24-1 and TRBJ2-7, with a possible D match to TRBD1 (6 bases). The germline CDR1 and CDR2 sequences are KGHDR and SFDVKD. CDR3 length: 15 amino acids. V was trimmed by 4 bases and J by 1 base, leaving 13 bases between them. DNA of the CDR3: TGTGCCACCAGTGACCCCCGGGACACTTCCTACGAGCAGTACTTC. The encoded protein is CATSDPRDTSYEQYF.

The genes are TRBV10-2 and TRBJ2-3, with D possibly matching TRBD2 (6 bases). Germline loops: CDR1 WSHSY, CDR2 SAAADI. The V end was cut by 5 bases, the J end by 6 bases, with 12 bases between. The length of the CDR3 is 13 residues. The CDR3 here is CASSQGTPDTQYF. The CDR3 nucleotides read TGCGCCAGCAGTCAAGGGACTCCGGATACGCAGTATTTT.

J is TRBJ1-5 and V is TRBV6-5, with D possibly matching TRBD1 (5 bases). V dropped 6 bases and J dropped 4 bases, with 10 bases sitting between them. The CDR3 has 13 residues. The germline V gene encodes CDR1 MNHEY and CDR2 SVGAGI. The CDR3 region is CASRDKGNQPQHF. Here the CDR3 DNA reads TGTGCCAGCAGAGACAAGGGGAATCAGCCCCAGCATTTT.

The chain has TRBV30 and TRBJ1-4; 7 bases align to TRBD1. V lost 4 bases, J lost 5 bases, and 4 bases stayed unmatched. This CDR3 region has 13 residues. Germline values: CDR1 GTSNPN, CDR2 SVGIG (reference sequence). CDR3 loop: CAWNPGQNEKLFF. For the CDR3, the DNA is TGTGCCTGGAACCCGGGACAGAATGAAAAACTGTTTTTT.

The genes are TRBV6-6 and TRBJ2-5; D possibly corresponds to TRBD2 (6 bases). CDR3 length: 14 amino acids. The germline V and J ends were trimmed by 5 bases and 2 bases, with 12 bases remaining between them. Germline CDR1 is MNHNY and CDR2 is SVGAGI (reference sequence). In DNA, the CDR3 is TGTGCCAGCAGTCCCCCGGGAGAACAAGAGACCCAGTACTTC. This sequence encodes CASSPPGEQETQYF.